This entry concerns a single TCR beta chain. The data were obtained in a study of molecular identifiers for immune sequencing clone quantification. Naive CD8 libraries came from approximately 20,000 to 980,000 sorted cells with 10%, 30% or 50% RNA. Via MiXCR, TCRdb re-called the PCR reads, giving one row per CDR3 protein. The table has under 600,000 distinct CDR3 sequences, approximately 25% seen once; the top ten hold 0.7% to 0.9%. The CDR3 covers 15 residues. V lost 2 bases and J lost 4, with 12 bases in between. From germline, CDR1 is SGHTA and CDR2 FQGNSA. Material for sequencing was naive CD8+ T cells from blood, with Jurkat cell RNA spiked in. Subset noted: FACS-sorted CD8+CD4-CCR7+CD45RA+ naive T cells. This sequence was found in a human donor in good health. Some libraries in this study had Jurkat cell RNA spiked in. V and J are TRBV7-2 and TRBJ1-3; possibly TRBD1 for D (6 bases). CDR3 loop: CASSLTGLEGNTIYF. DNA of the CDR3: TGTGCCAGCAGCTTAACAGGGTTGGAAGGAAACACCATATATTTT.